The entry below gives a single TCR beta chain sequence along with its context. There are many counts of this clonotype. Which antigen it targets is not known. No per-base quality is available; no much larger clone lies one base away. The entry originates in a study of T-cell reconstitution after alpha-beta-depleted transplantation in children (dated by TCRdb to about 2016). A note on the overall study: The study quantitatively tracked T-cell immune reconstitution after TCRalphabeta/CD19-depleted allogeneic hematopoietic cell transplantation in children using TCR repertoire profiling.

In the paper's terms, the treatment or condition label means: allogeneic hematopoietic cell transplantation with graft depleted of TCRalphabeta T cells and CD19 B cells. The transplant recipients were children given TCRalphabeta/CD19-depleted allogeneic hematopoietic cell grafts. The library was produced with PCR. Instrument on record: Illumina HiSeq 2500. TCR library preparation used molecular barcoding, with unique molecular identifiers applied to normalize quantification of the TCRbeta repertoire. TCRdb cleaned the public reads at Q25 with fastp, built clones with MiXCR and kept in-frame beta chains. Entries that share a CDR3 protein sequence are merged under the most common genes and DNA. For this sample there are around 700,000 distinct CDR3 sequences; about an eighth appear just once. Of the sample, about 0.79% falls within the top ten clones. The study at large found these results: The apparently early recovery of alphabetaT-cell counts about two months after transplant reportedly depended on only several hundred rapidly expanded clones that came from non-depleted graft cells. Hyperexpanded clone frequencies declined over subsequent months; after one year, T-cell counts and TCRbeta diversity were mostly attributed to newly produced T cells. In some patients, the high TCRbeta diversity seen at day 60 was put down to recipient T cells and intrathymic progenitors that had survived conditioning.

This specimen was PBMCs, taken before TCRalphabeta/CD19-depleted stem cell transplant. The sequence was obtained from a girl aged 2-10 years with congenital amegakaryocytic thrombocytopenia, due to receive a stem cell transplant.

The CDR3 sequence is CASSRSIPGLAGYEQYF. The base sequence is TGTGCCAGCAGCCGAAGCATACCGGGACTAGCTGGCTACGAGCAGTACTTC. The chain uses TRBV7-8 and TRBJ2-7, with 9 middle bases fitting TRBD2. V and J are trimmed by 5 bases and 3 bases, and the gene matches miss 14 bases of the junction. The CDR3 has 17 amino acids, counting the end cysteine and phenylalanine. The DNA shown is the 51-base CDR3, in frame from base 1. According to the germline V gene, CDR1 reads SGHVS and CDR2 reads FQNEAQ.